The clone carrying this T cell receptor (beta chain) came up a few times. This CDR3 has 14 amino acids. The germline V gene encodes CDR1 SGDLS and CDR2 YYNGEE. Trimming removed 0 bases at V and 9 bases at J, with 16 bases between. Primers for the PCR totalled 60 Vbeta and 13 Jbeta. Profiled with immunoSEQ multiplex PCR; TCRdb holds only in-frame clones, not every one. The sample holds about 210,000 clones, almost 80% seen once. These data come from a study of cytomegalovirus exposure and HLA in healthy donors. The sequence derives from a male donor in good health and CMV-seronegative. The J gene is TRBJ2-7, the V gene TRBV9, with D possibly being TRBD1 (5 bases). The material sequenced was PBMCs. The CDR3 here is CASSVEDNDRGQYF. The CDR3 DNA reads TGTGCCAGCAGCGTAGAGGACAACGACCGAGGGCAGTACTTC.